This T cell receptor beta chain was sequenced for a study of T cell responses to AZD1222 COVID-19 vaccine. Regarding the study as a whole: Recipients of two AZD1222 doses showed rising Spike-specific TCR breadth and depth. The sample set comprised mostly white British donors with more females, and clonal diversity was possibly underestimated. As reported, nearly half of all spike-specific TCRs target variant regions that are unmutated.

TCRdb's table, derived via immunoSEQ multiplex PCR, lists solely in-frame clones and lacks some. The repertoire holds 200,000 or so clones, with around 90% as singletons. For this clone: The antigen remains undetermined.

V was trimmed by 6 bases and J by 0 bases, leaving 15 bases between them. CDR1 and CDR2 from the germline V gene are MNHNS and SASEGT. The length of the CDR3 is 15 residues. V is TRBV6-1 and J is TRBJ2-7; possible D gene TRBD2, 6 bases. The clonotype originates from an adult in good health. Sequenced material: peripheral blood, taken on day 0 of AZD1222 vaccination. CDR3 residues: CASSQRGSSSYEQYF. The CDR3 DNA is TGTGCCAGCAGCCAACGGGGGTCGAGCTCCTACGAGCAGTACTTC.